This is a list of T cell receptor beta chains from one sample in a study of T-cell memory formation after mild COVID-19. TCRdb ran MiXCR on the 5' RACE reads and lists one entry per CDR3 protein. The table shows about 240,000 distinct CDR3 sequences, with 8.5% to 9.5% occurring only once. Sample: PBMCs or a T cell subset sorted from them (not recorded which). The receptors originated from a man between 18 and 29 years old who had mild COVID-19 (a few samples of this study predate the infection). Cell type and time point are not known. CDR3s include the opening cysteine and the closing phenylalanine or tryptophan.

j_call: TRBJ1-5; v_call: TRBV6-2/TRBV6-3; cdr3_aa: CASRDGQGWEQPQHF
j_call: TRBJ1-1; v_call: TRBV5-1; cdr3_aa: CASSARVENTEAFF
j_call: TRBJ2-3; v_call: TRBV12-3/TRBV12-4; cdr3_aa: CASSFPETDTQYF
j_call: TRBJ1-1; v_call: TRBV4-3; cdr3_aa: CASSLYPTGGDSSTEAFF
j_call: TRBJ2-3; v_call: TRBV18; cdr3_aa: CASSPGTKAADTQYF
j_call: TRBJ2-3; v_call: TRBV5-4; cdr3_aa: CASSLFYGTPSTDTQYF
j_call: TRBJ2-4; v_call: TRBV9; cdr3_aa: CASSPPGPRAKNIQYF
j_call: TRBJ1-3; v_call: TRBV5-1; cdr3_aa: CASSLQGTSGNTIYF
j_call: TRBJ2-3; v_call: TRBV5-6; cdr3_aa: CASSLRSGGAPDTQYF
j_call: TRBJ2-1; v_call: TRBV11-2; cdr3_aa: CASSPPGTSGGYEQFF
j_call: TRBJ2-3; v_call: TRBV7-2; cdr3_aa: CASGTGYTDTQYF
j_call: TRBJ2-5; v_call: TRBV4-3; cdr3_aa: CASSASGTGGRETQYF
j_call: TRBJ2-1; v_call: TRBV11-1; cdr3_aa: CASSFRASGVRDEQFF
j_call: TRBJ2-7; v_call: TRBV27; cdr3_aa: CASSSWDSNPYEQYF
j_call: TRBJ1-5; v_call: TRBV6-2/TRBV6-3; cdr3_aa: CASSHRAVGQPQHF
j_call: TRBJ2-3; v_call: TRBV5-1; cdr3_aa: CASSLTGFHTDTQYF
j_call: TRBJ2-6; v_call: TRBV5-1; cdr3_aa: CASSLVGGVSGANVLTF
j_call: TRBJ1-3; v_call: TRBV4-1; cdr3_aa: CASTGPETSGNTIYF
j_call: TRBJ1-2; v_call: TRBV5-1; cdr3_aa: CASSGGTEANYGYTF